This T cell receptor beta chain was sequenced during a study of graft-versus-host responses after intestinal transplantation. Study results and limitations: Subjects displaying graft-donor T cell macrochimerism possessed elevated graft-versus-host to host-versus-graft clonal ratios inside allografts.

Method: immunoSEQ multiplex PCR; TCRdb's copy keeps in-frame clones and lacks some. The data contain tens of thousands of clones, less than 95% of them singletons. About this clone: Antigen unknown.

The ends lost 4 bases at V and 4 bases at J; junction bases unmatched: 8. CDR1 is MGHRA and CDR2 is YSYEKL in the germline V gene. The length of the CDR3 is 16 residues. The source is a human donor who was the organ donor for an intestinal transplant. The sequenced sample was unstimulated CD4+ T cells sorted from spleen or lymph node cells, obtained before transplant. The chain is built from TRBV4-1 and TRBJ2-3; 10 nucleotides match TRBD1. The CDR3 nucleotides are TGCGCCAGCAGCCGTGGACAGGGGGTGGGTCCAGATACGCAGTATTTT. Its protein is CASSRGQGVGPDTQYF.